Shown below are 27 T cell receptor beta chains from a single sample sequenced in a study of blood T cell repertoires in COVID-19. Profiling relied on immunoSEQ multiplex PCR, and the TCRdb table lists in-frame clones only, not all of them. The table records about 220,000 clones, about 80% of them present only once. The source material was PBMCs or T cells enriched from blood (not recorded which). The receptors originated from a man aged 35 to 55 who had recovered from COVID-19.

This clone was seen only once. The rearrangement uses TRBV5-5 and TRBJ2-1, with TRBD2 as a possible D gene (6 bases). Germline values: CDR1 SGHKS, CDR2 YYEKEE (reference sequence). The CDR3 extends over 15 amino acids. Trimming pared 7 bases from V and 4 bases from J, leaving 18 bases between. CDR3 sequence reads: CASAASSEYYNEQFF. The CDR3 region has the DNA TGTGCCAGCGCGGCCTCTAGCGAGTATTACAATGAGCAGTTCTTC.

This clone was seen a single time. The gene calls are TRBV4-3 and TRBJ1-5, with 8 bases aligning to TRBD1. After removal of 1 base from V and 0 bases from J, the junction contained 11 bases not matched to a gene. The CDR3 totals 19 residues. The germline V gene has CDR1 LGHNA and CDR2 YSLEER. CDR3 region: CASSQGDRKSEYSNQPQHF. The CDR3 nucleotides are TGCGCCAGCAGCCAAGGGGACAGGAAAAGTGAATATAGCAATCAGCCCCAGCATTTT.

V usage is TRBV7-9 and J usage is TRBJ2-2, with unresolved D. The CDR3 loop spans 13 amino acids. The germline V gene has CDR1 SEHNR and CDR2 FQNEAQ (reference sequence). Trimming cost V 6 bases and J 1 base, with 6 bases left between them. CDR3 coding DNA: TGTGCCAGCAGATCACTGAACACCGGGGAGCTGTTTTTT. This translates into CASRSLNTGELFF.

This chain joins TRBV15 and TRBJ2-7; D remains ambiguous. The CDR3 runs 14 residues. Trimming cost V 6 bases and J 0 bases, with 12 bases left between them. Germline V CDR1 and CDR2: LNHNV, YYDKDF (reference sequence). CDR3 loop: CATSPDPGSYEQYF. The CDR3 coding sequence is TGTGCCACCAGTCCCGATCCCGGCTCCTACGAGCAGTACTTC.

The chain has TRBV18 and TRBJ2-7; D is possibly TRBD2 (7 bases). CDR1 is KGHSH, CDR2 LQKENI, per germline. The CDR3 sequence is 15 residues long. V was trimmed by 5 bases and J by 2 bases, leaving 16 bases between them. CDR3 loop: CASSTARGAPYEQYF. CDR3 sequence (DNA): TGTGCCAGCTCAACTGCCCGGGGGGCTCCCTACGAGCAGTACTTC.

The chain recombines TRBV3-1 (or the pseudogene TRBV3-2) with TRBJ1-1, with D possibly matching TRBD1 (5 bases). CDR1 LGHDT and CDR2 YNNKEL come from the germline V gene (reference sequence). Trimming shortened V by 1 base and J by 6 bases, and 18 bases separated the two germline ends. The CDR3 runs to 16 residues. CDR3 in amino acids: CASSQGLASGHPEAFF. For the CDR3, the DNA is TGTGCCAGCAGCCAAGGGTTGGCGAGTGGACACCCTGAAGCTTTCTTT.

The chain couples TRBV5-5 to TRBJ1-4, with 7 bases lining up with TRBD1. Germline CDR1 is SGHKS and CDR2 is YYEKEE (reference sequence). V shed 4 bases, J shed 4 bases, and the junction held 7 bases outside the gene matches. The CDR3 extends over 15 amino acids. This chain's CDR3 is CASSQRQGGNEKLFF. The CDR3 coding sequence is TGTGCCAGCAGCCAACGACAGGGTGGTAATGAAAAACTGTTTTTT.

This chain joins TRBV28 and TRBJ2-1, with 15 positions matching TRBD2. The CDR3 consists of 15 residues. Germline CDR1 MDHEN, CDR2 SYDVKM. V was pared by 2 bases and J by 7 bases, with 0 bases of the junction left unmatched. Here the CDR3 reads CASSLGTSGRNEQFF. In DNA, the CDR3 is TGTGCCAGCAGTTTAGGGACTAGCGGGAGGAATGAGCAGTTCTTC.

Note on this clone: Other DNA sequences in the sample encode the same CDR3. The chain recombines TRBV10-3 with TRBJ2-5; no clear D. The CDR3 consists of 12 residues. V lost 3 bases and J 3 bases, leaving 5 bases between the germline ends. Germline lookup yields CDR1 ENHRY and CDR2 SYGVKD. CDR3 protein: CAISDREETQYF. CDR3 DNA: TGTGCCATCAGTGACCGGGAAGAGACCCAGTACTTC.

The V and J genes are TRBV7-8 and TRBJ2-1; TRBD2 aligns across 9 bases. The germline CDR1 and CDR2 sequences are SGHVS and FQNEAQ. The length of the CDR3 is 14 residues. The V gene end was trimmed by 5 bases and the J gene end by 6 bases; junction bases not matched to a gene: 5. The CDR3 DNA reads as TGTGCCAGCAGCACCGGGACTAGCTTCAATGAGCAGTTCTTC. This gives the protein CASSTGTSFNEQFF.

This clone was recorded only once. This rearrangement joins TRBV2 to TRBJ2-1; D gene ambiguous. Trimming pared 8 bases from V and 3 bases from J, leaving 11 bases between. This CDR3 is 13 amino acids long. Germline V gives CDR1 SNHLY, CDR2 FYNNEI. The CDR3 region has the DNA TGTGCCAGCGCGGCGGCCGGCTACAATGAGCAGTTCTTC. It yields the protein CASAAAGYNEQFF.

The chain links TRBV7-2 to TRBJ2-5; D is uncertain. The CDR3 contains 15 residues. Germline CDR1 SGHTA, CDR2 FQGNSA. V was clipped by 1 base and J by 2 bases, with 11 bases between them. The CDR3 here is CASSLGSSLQETQYF. CDR3 nucleotide sequence: TGTGCCAGCAGCTTAGGGAGCAGTCTTCAAGAGACCCAGTACTTC.

The sample holds a few counts of this clone. The chain joins TRBV5-6 to TRBJ2-1; 12 bases fit TRBD2. CDR1 is SGHDT, CDR2 YYEEEE, per germline. This CDR3 spans 15 amino acids. Trimming cost V 4 bases and J 4 bases; bases outside gene matches: 3. CDR3 bases: TGTGCCAGCAGCGAACTAGCGGGAGGTTACAATGAGCAGTTCTTC. This sequence encodes CASSELAGGYNEQFF.

This chain uses TRBV10-1 with TRBJ1-2, with a possible D match to TRBD1 (5 bases). V lost 9 bases and J lost 10, with 18 bases in between. CDR1 is WNHNN and CDR2 is SYGVQD in the germline V gene (reference sequence). CDR3 size: 12 residues. CDR3 region: CASKGLLEYYTF. In nucleotides, the CDR3 is TGCGCCAGTAAGGGGTTACTGGAATACTACACCTTC.

This clone has just one count. The chain employs TRBV6-2 or TRBV6-3 and TRBJ1-1; a possible D gene is TRBD1 (6 bases). The V end was cut by 3 bases, the J end by 1 base, with 15 bases between. This CDR3 contains 16 residues. Germline V gene lookup returns CDR1 MNHEY and CDR2 SVGEGT. DNA for the CDR3: TGTGCCAGCAGTTATTTTTTCGGCAGGGGGAACACTGAAGCTTTCTTT. This codes for CASSYFFGRGNTEAFF.

This CDR3 reads CASSDWGSERATNEKLFF. The CDR3 DNA follows: TGTGCCAGCAGTGACTGGGGCAGTGAACGGGCAACTAATGAAAAACTGTTTTTT. The rearrangement links TRBV6-4 to TRBJ1-4, with D perhaps matching TRBD1 (5 bases). Germline V lookup: CDR1 MRHNA, CDR2 SNTAGT. The ends were cut back, 1 base at V and 0 bases at J, with 15 bases in the middle. The length of the CDR3 is 18 residues.

The V and J genes are TRBV30 and TRBJ1-2; weak D call: TRBD1 (5 bases). The germline V and J ends were trimmed by 2 bases and 4 bases, with 8 bases remaining between them. The CDR3 has 12 residues. CDR1 GTSNPN and CDR2 SVGIG come from the germline V gene (reference sequence). As DNA, the CDR3 is TGTGCCTGGAGTAAGGGGATCTATGGCTACACCTTC. Translated, it gives CAWSKGIYGYTF.

The rearrangement joins TRBV19 to TRBJ2-3; D gene ambiguous. This CDR3 spans 16 amino acids. Germline CDR1 reads LNHDA; CDR2 reads SQIVND (reference sequence). Trimming took off 5 bases at V and 4 bases at J, with 19 bases between the two ends. The CDR3 DNA reads as TGTGCCAGTAGTCCTCTTTGGGCAGTCGGCCCAGATACGCAGTATTTT. Amino acids: CASSPLWAVGPDTQYF. Filled out from reference TRBV19 and TRBJ2-3, the complete variable domain reads DGGITQSPKYLFRKEGQNVTLSCEQNLNHDAMYWYRQDPGQGLRLIYYSQIVNDFQKGDIAEGYSVSREKKESFPLTVTSAQKNPTAFYLCASSPLWAVGPDTQYFGPGTRLTVL.

This clone was detected once. This chain uses TRBV19 with TRBJ1-1, with unresolved D. The V end was cut by 4 bases, the J end by 1 base, with 10 bases between. The CDR3 loop spans 14 amino acids. The germline CDR1 and CDR2 sequences are LNHDA and SQIVND (reference sequence). The CDR3: CASSTVLQNTEAFF. CDR3 nucleotide sequence: TGTGCCAGTAGTACGGTACTACAGAACACTGAAGCTTTCTTT.

This clone has just a few counts. The chain combines TRBV5-4 with TRBJ2-7, with D perhaps matching TRBD2 (5 bases). The V gene's germline CDR1 is SGHNT and CDR2 YYREEE (reference sequence). This CDR3 has 12 residues. The V end was cut by 4 bases, the J end by 6 bases, with 11 bases between. This CDR3 reads CASSQEGTEQYF. DNA of the CDR3: TGTGCCAGCAGCCAAGAGGGAACCGAGCAGTACTTC.

The chain joins TRBV7-8 to TRBJ1-5; the D gene is possibly TRBD1 (5 bases). The CDR3 has 15 residues. CDR1 is SGHVS, CDR2 FQNEAQ, per germline. The V end was cut by 7 bases, the J end by 4 bases, with 17 bases between. CDR3 amino acids: CASNLAGGINQPQHF. In nucleotides, the CDR3 is TGTGCCAGCAACCTCGCCGGGGGAATTAATCAGCCCCAGCATTTT.

This clone has only one observation. The chain links TRBV5-4 to TRBJ1-1, with 7 positions matching TRBD1. Germline V gene data show CDR1 as SGHNT and CDR2 as YYREEE (reference sequence). The CDR3 is 16 amino acids. Unmatched junction bases numbered 14, after V lost 4 bases and J lost 5 bases. The CDR3 spells CASSRIAGTEETEAFF. CDR3 nucleotides: TGTGCCAGCAGCCGCATCGCCGGGACAGAAGAAACTGAAGCTTTCTTT.

The V call is TRBV28, the J call TRBJ1-2; D is perhaps TRBD1 (5 bases). The CDR3 runs 13 residues. Trimming left V 7 bases short and J 3 bases short, with 12 bases between. Germline-derived CDR1 and CDR2 are MDHEN and SYDVKM. CDR3 nucleotides: TGTGCCAGCAAAGTTGTGACAGACTATGGCTACACCTTC. Encoded protein: CASKVVTDYGYTF.

There are a few counts of this clone. The rearrangement uses TRBV7-2 and TRBJ2-3; 7 bases agree with TRBD1. This CDR3 has 16 residues. With 3 bases clipped from V and 0 bases from J, the junction kept 6 bases outside the gene matches. Germline loops: CDR1 SGHTA, CDR2 FQGNSA. CDR3 region: CASSFFAQGSTDTQYF. CDR3 nucleotide sequence: TGTGCCAGCAGCTTTTTCGCACAGGGGAGCACAGATACGCAGTATTTT.

The sample holds one count of this clone. V gene TRBV19 combines with J gene TRBJ1-2; weak D call: TRBD1 (5 bases). The germline gives CDR1 LNHDA, CDR2 SQIVND (reference sequence). V gave up 9 bases and J gave up 4 bases, with 21 bases separating them. This CDR3 has 15 residues. CDR3 loop: CASLRMATEPYGYTF. For the CDR3, the DNA is TGTGCCAGCTTGCGTATGGCGACAGAGCCCTATGGCTACACCTTC.

This sequence joins TRBV7-3 and TRBJ2-7; D possibly corresponds to TRBD1 (5 bases). Trimming left V 5 bases short and J 0 bases short, with 14 bases between. Looked up from germline, CDR1 is SGHTA and CDR2 is FQGTGA. The CDR3 is made up of 15 amino acids. For the CDR3, the DNA is TGTGCCAGCAGCCCAGGGTACGAGAGCTCCTACGAGCAGTACTTC. It translates to CASSPGYESSYEQYF.

Comment on this clone: Different DNA sequences within this sample yield the same CDR3. This chain uses TRBV18 with TRBJ1-5; tentative D call: TRBD1 (6 bases). The CDR3 has 13 amino acids. V lost 4 bases and J 3 bases, leaving 7 bases between the germline ends. From germline, CDR1 is KGHSH and CDR2 LQKENI. CDR3 sequence: CASSRDINQPQHF. The CDR3 coding sequence is TGTGCCAGCTCACGGGACATCAATCAGCCCCAGCATTTT.